Following are 3 T cell receptor beta chains from one sample sequenced in a study of T-cell reconstitution after alpha-beta-depleted transplantation in children. Unique molecular identifiers were used in preparing the TCRbeta library. TCRdb processed the PCR reads anew with MiXCR; each CDR3 protein has one entry. The sample consists of about 400,000 distinct CDR3 sequences, about an eighth of them appearing once. Specimen: PBMCs, collected from the stem cell graft. Receptors originate from a human donor who donated a stem cell graft to a child with Fanconi anemia.

The sample holds many counts of this clonotype. The V call is TRBV2, the J call TRBJ1-4, with 7 bases fitting TRBD1. Losses at the gene ends were 6 bases for V and 5 bases for J; bases not matched to a gene: 9. Per germline, CDR1 SNHLY and CDR2 FYNNEI. The CDR3 spans 15 residues. CDR3 nucleotide sequence: TGTGCCAGCAGCGAATTACAGGGGATAAATGAAAAACTGTTTTTT. It yields the protein CASSELQGINEKLFF. The complete variable domain, with remaining parts taken from reference TRBV2 and TRBJ1-4, reads EPEVTQTPSHQVTQMGQEVILRCVPISNHLYFYWYRQILGQKVEFLVSFYNNEISEKSEIFDDQFSVERPDGSNFTLKIRSTKLEDSAMYFCASSELQGINEKLFFGSGTQLSVL.

V is TRBV3-1 and J is TRBJ2-2; 10 bases are shared with TRBD2. CDR3 size: 16 residues. Germline values: CDR1 LGHDT, CDR2 YNNKEL (reference sequence). V lost 2 bases and J lost 6; bases outside the gene matches: 6. DNA for the CDR3: TGTGCCAGCAGCCAACGAGCGGGGGGGCGCCCCGGGGAGCTGTTTTTT. It encodes CASSQRAGGRPGELFF.

This clonotype was seen more than once but under ten times. The V and J genes are TRBV7-9 and TRBJ2-7, with D maybe TRBD1 (6 bases). Germline assignment: CDR1 SEHNR and CDR2 FQNEAQ (reference sequence). The CDR3 contains 14 residues. The V end was cut by 4 bases, the J end by 2 bases, with 12 bases between. The CDR3 region has the DNA TGTGCCAGCAGCTCCAGGGGAGTTGCCTACGAGCAGTACTTC. Encoded protein: CASSSRGVAYEQYF. Supplemented by reference TRBV7-9 and TRBJ2-7, the full variable domain reads DTGVSQNPRHKITKRGQNVTFRCDPISEHNRLYWYRQTLGQGPEFLTYFQNEAQLEKSRLLSDRFSAERPKGSFSTLEIQRTEQGDSAMYLCASSSRGVAYEQYFGPGTRLTVT.